This TCR beta chain derives from a study of cytomegalovirus exposure and HLA in healthy donors. 60 Vbeta and 13 Jbeta primers were used in PCR. Data came from immunoSEQ multiplex PCR; TCRdb stores just in-frame clones and leaves some out. This table holds approximately 150,000 clones, roughly 79% found once. Donors consisted of healthy bone marrow donors. The V and J ends lost 4 bases and 3 bases, in that order; junction bases with no gene match: 0. The V gene's germline CDR1 is LNHDA and CDR2 SQIVND (reference sequence). The CDR3 loop spans 13 amino acids. Note on this clone: Its antigen remains unidentified.

Study-wide results and limits: When analyzed later, a missense DCLRE1C variant was found to be linked to TCR beta V- and J-gene trimming.

What was sequenced was PBMCs. The V call is TRBV19, the J call TRBJ2-7, with TRBD2 matching 10 bases. The receptor was derived from a man between 40 and 49 years old in good health and CMV-seropositive. The CDR3 bases are TGTGCCAGTAGTAGGACTAGCGGCTACGAGCAGTACTTC. It yields the protein CASSRTSGYEQYF.